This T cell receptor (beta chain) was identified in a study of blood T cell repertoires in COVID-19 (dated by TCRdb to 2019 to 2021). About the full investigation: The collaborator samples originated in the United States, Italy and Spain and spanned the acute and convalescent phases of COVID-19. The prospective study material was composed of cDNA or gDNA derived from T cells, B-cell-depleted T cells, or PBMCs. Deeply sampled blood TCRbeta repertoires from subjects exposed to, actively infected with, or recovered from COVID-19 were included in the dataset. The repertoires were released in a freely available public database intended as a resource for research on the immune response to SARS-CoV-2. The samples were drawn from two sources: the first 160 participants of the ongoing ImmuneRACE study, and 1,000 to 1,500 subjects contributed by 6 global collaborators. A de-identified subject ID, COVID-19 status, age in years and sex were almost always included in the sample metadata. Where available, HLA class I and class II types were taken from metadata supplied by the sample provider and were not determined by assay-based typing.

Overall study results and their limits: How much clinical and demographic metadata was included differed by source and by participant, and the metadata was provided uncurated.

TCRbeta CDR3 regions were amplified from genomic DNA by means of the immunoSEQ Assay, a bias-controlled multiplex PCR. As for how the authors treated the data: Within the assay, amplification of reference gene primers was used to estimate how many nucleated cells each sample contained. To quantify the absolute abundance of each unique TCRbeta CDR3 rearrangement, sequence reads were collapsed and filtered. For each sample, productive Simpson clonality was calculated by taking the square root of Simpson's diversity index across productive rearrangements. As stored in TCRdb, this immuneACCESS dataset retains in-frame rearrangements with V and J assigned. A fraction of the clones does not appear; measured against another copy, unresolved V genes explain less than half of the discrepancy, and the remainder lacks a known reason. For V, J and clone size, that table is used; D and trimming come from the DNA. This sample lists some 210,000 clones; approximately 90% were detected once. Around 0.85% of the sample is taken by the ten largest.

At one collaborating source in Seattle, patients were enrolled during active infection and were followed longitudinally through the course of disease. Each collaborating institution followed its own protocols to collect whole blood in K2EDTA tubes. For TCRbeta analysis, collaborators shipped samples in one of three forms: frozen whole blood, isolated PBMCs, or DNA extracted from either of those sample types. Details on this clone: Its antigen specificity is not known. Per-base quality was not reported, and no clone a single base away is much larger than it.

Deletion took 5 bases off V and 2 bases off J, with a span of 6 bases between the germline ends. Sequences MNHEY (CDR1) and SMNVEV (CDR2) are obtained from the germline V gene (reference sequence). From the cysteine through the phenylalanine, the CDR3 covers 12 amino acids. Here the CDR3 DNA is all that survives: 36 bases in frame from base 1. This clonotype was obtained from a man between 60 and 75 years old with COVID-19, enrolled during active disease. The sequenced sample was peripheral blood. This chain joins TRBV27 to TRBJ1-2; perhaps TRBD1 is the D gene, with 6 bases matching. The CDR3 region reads CASSGGNYGYTF. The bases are TGTGCCAGCAGTGGGGGCAACTATGGCTACACCTTC.